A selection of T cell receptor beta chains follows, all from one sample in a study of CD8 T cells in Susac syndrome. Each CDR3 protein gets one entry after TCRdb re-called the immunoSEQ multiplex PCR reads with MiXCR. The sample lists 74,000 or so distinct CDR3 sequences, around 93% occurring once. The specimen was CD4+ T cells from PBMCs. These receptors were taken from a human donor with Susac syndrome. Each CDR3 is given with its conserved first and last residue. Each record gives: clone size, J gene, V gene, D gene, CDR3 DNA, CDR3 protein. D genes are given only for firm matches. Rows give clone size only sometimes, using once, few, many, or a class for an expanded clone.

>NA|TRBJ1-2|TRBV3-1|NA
TGTGCCAGCAGCCAAGTCGGCAGGGCCGACGACACCTTC
CASSQVGRADDTF
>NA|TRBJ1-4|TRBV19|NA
TGTGCCAGTACCGAGGACGAAAAACTGTTTTTT
CASTEDEKLFF
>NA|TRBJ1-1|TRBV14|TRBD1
TGTGCCAGCAGCCGAGCCTCACAGGGGGCGCGCGCTGAAGCTTTCTTT
CASSRASQGARAEAFF
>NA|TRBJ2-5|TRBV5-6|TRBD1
TGTGCCAGCAGCTGGCTGGGACAGGGCTACCAAGAGACCCAGTACTTC
CASSWLGQGYQETQYF
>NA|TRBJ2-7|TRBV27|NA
TGTGCCAGCAGTTCCTTATACGAGCAGTACTTC
CASSSLYEQYF
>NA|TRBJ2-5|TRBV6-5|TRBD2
TGTGCCAGCAGACCAAGACTAGCGTGGGAGGAGACCCAGTACTTC
CASRPRLAWEETQYF
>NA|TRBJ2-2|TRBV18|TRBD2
TGTGCCAGCTCACCACGACAGCGGGAGTTGGTCGGGGAGCTGTTTTTT
CASSPRQRELVGELFF
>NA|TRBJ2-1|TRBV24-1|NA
TGTGCCGCCAGTGGACGGGAGTTCGCTTTTTACAATGAGCAGTTCTTC
CAASGREFAFYNEQFF
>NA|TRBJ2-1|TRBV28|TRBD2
TGTGCCAGCAGGCCGGGACTAGCGTTTAATGAGCAGTTCTTC
CASRPGLAFNEQFF
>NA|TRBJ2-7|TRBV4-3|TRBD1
TGCGCCAGCAGCCAAGTTTGGCAGGGGGCGTGGGAGCAGTACTTC
CASSQVWQGAWEQYF
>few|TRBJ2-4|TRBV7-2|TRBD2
TGTGCCAGCAGCCCCGGGGGGTTAGCCAAAAACATTCAGTACTTC
CASSPGGLAKNIQYF
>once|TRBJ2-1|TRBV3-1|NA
TGTGCCAGCAGCCAAGTTTCTAGTCCCCCCTACAATGAGCAGTTCTTC
CASSQVSSPPYNEQFF
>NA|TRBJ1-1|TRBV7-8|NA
TGTGCCAGCAGCTTAGATACAGGGCGTATTGAAGCTTTCTTT
CASSLDTGRIEAFF
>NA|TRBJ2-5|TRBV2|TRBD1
TGTGCCAGCAGTTACAGGGGGCGGGAGACCCAGTACTTC
CASSYRGRETQYF
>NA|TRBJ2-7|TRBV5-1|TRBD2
TGCGCCAGCAGCTTGCCTCTAGCGGGAGTTGGCGACGAGCAGTACTTC
CASSLPLAGVGDEQYF
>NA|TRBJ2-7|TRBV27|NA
TGTGCCAGCAGTTCTCCAAACATCTACGAGCAGTACTTC
CASSSPNIYEQYF
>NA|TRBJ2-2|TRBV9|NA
TGTGCCAGCAGCCCCGACTCAAGAAACACCGGGGAGCTGTTTTTT
CASSPDSRNTGELFF
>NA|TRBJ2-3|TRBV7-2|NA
TGTGCCAGCAGCGCAAACCGGGACCCAACAGATACGCAGTATTTT
CASSANRDPTDTQYF
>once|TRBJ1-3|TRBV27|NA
TGTGCCAGCAGTACCAGGGGAACTGGAAACACCATATATTTT
CASSTRGTGNTIYF
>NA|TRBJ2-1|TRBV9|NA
TGTGCCAGCAGCCCAATGGGGAGGACCCAGTTCTTC
CASSPMGRTQFF
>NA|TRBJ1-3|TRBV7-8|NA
TGTGCCAGCAGCTTAGCTCGTATCGGGACCTCTGGAAACACCATATATTTT
CASSLARIGTSGNTIYF
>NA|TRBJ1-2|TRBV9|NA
TGTGCCAGCAGCGGAGACACAGCCGCCAAGACCTTC
CASSGDTAAKTF
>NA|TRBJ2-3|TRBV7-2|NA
TGTGCCAGCAGCCCCCTAATAGATACGCAGTATTTT
CASSPLIDTQYF
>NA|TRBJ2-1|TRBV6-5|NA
TGTGCCAGCAGGGGGCCCAATGAGCAGTTCTTC
CASRGPNEQFF
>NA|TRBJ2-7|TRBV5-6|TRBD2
TGTGCCAGCAGCTTGGGGTCTAGCGGGGGGTCAGAGCAGTACTTC
CASSLGSSGGSEQYF
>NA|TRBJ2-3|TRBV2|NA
TGTGCCAGCAGTGGCCGACCCCAAGATACGCAGTATTTT
CASSGRPQDTQYF